A single sample is the source of the 26 T cell receptor beta chains below, sequenced in a study of T cell responses to AZD1222 COVID-19 vaccine. Only in-frame clones appear in the TCRdb table, and some are missing; sequencing was by immunoSEQ multiplex PCR. The sample shows about 160,000 clones, 85% to 90% of them seen only once. The source was peripheral blood, collected 28 days after the second AZD1222 dose. These receptors came from an adult who received the AZD1222 COVID-19 vaccine.

J is TRBJ2-7 and V is TRBV30; D assignment may be TRBD1 or TRBD2 (6 bases each). CDR1 and CDR2 from the germline V gene are GTSNPN and SVGIG (reference sequence). The V and J ends lost 2 bases and 7 bases respectively, with 18 bases between them. The CDR3 runs to 14 residues. The CDR3 reads CAWSSGGWGREQYF. CDR3 DNA: TGTGCCTGGAGTTCCGGGGGCTGGGGCAGGGAGCAGTACTTC.

The chain has TRBV5-1 and TRBJ1-5, with D unclear. Germline loops: CDR1 SGHRS, CDR2 YFSETQ. The CDR3 is made up of 13 amino acids. Trimming cost V 0 bases and J 7 bases, with 8 bases left between them. This CDR3 reads CASSLGGVQPQHF. The CDR3 DNA sequence: TGCGCCAGCAGCTTGGGTGGGGTCCAGCCCCAGCATTTT.

The chain couples TRBV7-3 to TRBJ2-2; TRBD2 is a possible D gene (6 bases). CDR3 size: 16 residues. CDR1 is SGHTA, CDR2 FQGTGA, per germline. V was trimmed by 5 bases and J by 4 bases, leaving 17 bases between them. CDR3 sequence: CASSPPRGTSTGELFF. The DNA of the CDR3 is TGTGCCAGCAGCCCACCCCGGGGGACGTCCACCGGGGAGCTGTTTTTT.

The sample holds a few counts of this clone. The rearrangement links TRBV19 to TRBJ2-7; 7 bases map to TRBD1. Looked up from germline, CDR1 is LNHDA and CDR2 is SQIVND (reference sequence). This CDR3 contains 15 residues. The trim removed 9 bases at V and 4 bases at J, leaving 15 bases unmatched. CDR3 in amino acids: CASSYAPGQRYEQYF. CDR3 bases: TGTGCCAGCTCTTACGCCCCGGGACAGAGGTACGAGCAGTACTTC.

This chain links TRBV5-1 with TRBJ2-7, with D perhaps TRBD1 (5 bases). The germline V gene has CDR1 SGHRS and CDR2 YFSETQ. Trimming took 8 bases from V and 1 from J, leaving 19 bases between them. The CDR3 is 15 amino acids. CDR3 bases: TGCGCCAGTTCATTGGGGCGAATTGTTTCCTACGAGCAGTACTTC. This sequence encodes CASSLGRIVSYEQYF.

V and J are TRBV6-5 and TRBJ2-3; 7 bases agree with TRBD1. The trim removed 8 bases at V and 8 bases at J, leaving 7 bases unmatched. The CDR3 totals 12 residues. In germline, CDR1 is MNHEY, CDR2 SVGAGI. The CDR3 sequence is CASGRAGGTQYF. The DNA of the CDR3 is TGTGCCAGCGGGCGGGCAGGGGGTACGCAGTATTTT.

The gene calls are TRBV10-3 and TRBJ2-7; no firm D call. CDR1 ENHRY and CDR2 SYGVKD come from the germline V gene. V lost 3 bases, J lost 4 bases, and 10 bases lay in between. The CDR3 covers 13 residues. CDR3 protein: CAISEYTEYEQYF. The CDR3 nucleotides are TGTGCCATCAGTGAATATACAGAGTACGAGCAGTACTTC.

This CDR3 is CASSLVGQGGSEQYF. The CDR3 DNA reads as TGTGCCAGCAGCTTAGTTGGACAGGGGGGCTCCGAGCAGTACTTC. The rearrangement uses TRBV7-9 and TRBJ2-7; 10 bases align to TRBD1. Germline V lookup: CDR1 SEHNR, CDR2 FQNEAQ (reference sequence). Trimming took 1 base from V and 6 from J; bases not matched to a gene: 6. The CDR3 extends over 15 amino acids.

This clone was seen more than once but under ten times. One base away lies a much larger clone, so this may be a sequencing read error. At the DNA level, this CDR3 is encoded by other sequences in the same sample as well. The chain joins TRBV6-4 to TRBJ2-1, with 10 bases that match TRBD2. V was pared by 0 bases and J by 6 bases, with 2 bases of the junction left unmatched. There are 15 residues in the CDR3. Germline V gene data show CDR1 as MRHNA and CDR2 as SNTAGT. CDR3 DNA sequence: TGTGCCAGCAGTGACTCGAGCGGGGGGGCCAATGAGCAGTTCTTC. It is translated as CASSDSSGGANEQFF.

This clone appeared once. The chain has TRBV3-1 (or the pseudogene TRBV3-2) and TRBJ1-2; the D is unclear. V gave up 1 base and J gave up 4 bases, with 10 bases separating them. Germline lookup yields CDR1 LGHDT and CDR2 YNNKEL (reference sequence). The CDR3 length is 14 residues. The DNA for the CDR3 is TGTGCCAGCAGCCAAGTAACGGCCCTCTATGGCTACACCTTC. Its translation is CASSQVTALYGYTF.

The V and J genes are TRBV27 and TRBJ2-1; a possible D gene is TRBD2 (7 bases). V lost 4 bases to trimming and J lost 8 bases, with 21 bases between them. The CDR3 totals 16 residues. Germline CDR1 and CDR2: MNHEY and SMNVEV (reference sequence). This CDR3 is CASSSTRRGGGDEQFF. The DNA for the CDR3 is TGTGCCAGCAGTTCGACTAGAAGGGGGGGTGGCGATGAGCAGTTCTTC.

This chain connects TRBV30 to TRBJ1-6, with TRBD1 as a possible D gene (6 bases). This CDR3 region has 14 residues. Trimming shortened V by 5 bases and J by 10 bases, and 18 bases separated the two germline ends. Per the germline V gene, CDR1 is GTSNPN and CDR2 is SVGIG (reference sequence). CDR3 region: CAWEPGQSRSPLHF. DNA for the CDR3: TGTGCCTGGGAACCGGGACAAAGCCGCTCACCCCTCCACTTT.

V usage is TRBV30 and J usage is TRBJ2-2; no reliable D call. With 0 bases removed from V and 5 bases from J, the gap between germline ends came to 4 bases. Germline CDR1 GTSNPN, CDR2 SVGIG (reference sequence). This CDR3 is 12 amino acids long. The CDR3 bases are TGTGCCTGGAGTGTATGGACCGGGGAGCTGTTTTTT. Protein: CAWSVWTGELFF. The full variable domain, in which reference TRBV30 and TRBJ2-2 provide the parts outside the CDR3, is SQTIHQWPATLVQPVGSPLSLECTVEGTSNPNLYWYRQAAGRGLQLLFYSVGIGQISSEVPQNLSASRPQDRQFILSSKKLLLSDSGFYLCAWSVWTGELFFGEGSRLTVL.

The chain is built from TRBV27 and TRBJ1-4, with TRBD1 matching 8 bases. Germline V gene data show CDR1 as MNHEY and CDR2 as SMNVEV (reference sequence). V trimming: 5 bases; J trimming: 13 bases; junction bases outside the gene matches: 15. CDR3 size: 15 residues. The CDR3 region is CASSATGTGRLRLFF. The CDR3 nucleotides read TGTGCCAGCAGTGCCACTGGGACAGGCCGCTTAAGACTGTTTTTT. Based on the CDR3 plus reference TRBV27 and TRBJ1-4, the full variable domain is EAQVTQNPRYLITVTGKKLTVTCSQNMNHEYMSWYRQDPGLGLRQIYYSMNVEVTDKGDVPEGYKVSRKEKRNFPLILESPSPNQTSLYFCASSATGTGRLRLFFGSGTQLSVL.

This clone has a handful of counts. The chain has TRBV12-3 or TRBV12-4 and TRBJ1-2, with D possibly matching TRBD1 (5 bases). Trimming removed 9 bases from V and 5 bases from J, with 16 bases in between. The CDR3 covers 13 residues. The CDR3 reads CASTWGRGYGYTF. The CDR3 bases are TGTGCCAGTACCTGGGGCCGGGGGTATGGCTACACCTTC.

The rearrangement links TRBV7-6 to TRBJ2-1; maybe TRBD2 (5 bases). With 0 bases removed from V and 7 bases from J, the gap between germline ends came to 13 bases. This CDR3 region has 15 residues. In germline, CDR1 is SGHVS, CDR2 FNYEAQ. The CDR3 loop is CASSLAEITSNEQFF. CDR3 sequence (DNA): TGTGCCAGCAGCTTAGCCGAGATAACTAGTAATGAGCAGTTCTTC. Complete variable domain (other parts from reference TRBV7-6 and TRBJ2-1): GAGVSQSPRYKVTKRGQDVALRCDPISGHVSLYWYRQALGQGPEFLTYFNYEAQQDKSGLPNDRFSAERPEGSISTLTIQRTEQRDSAMYRCASSLAEITSNEQFFGPGTRLTVL.

The genes are TRBV27 and TRBJ1-1; 8 bases are shared with TRBD1. Germline V gene lookup returns CDR1 MNHEY and CDR2 SMNVEV (reference sequence). Losses at the gene ends were 3 bases for V and 4 bases for J; bases not matched to a gene: 7. The CDR3 extends over 15 amino acids. The CDR3 DNA follows: TGTGCCAGCAGTTTGTCACAGGGGGGAACCACTGAAGCTTTCTTT. This codes for CASSLSQGGTTEAFF.

This clone was counted once. DNA of the CDR3: TGCGCCAGCAGCCGTTCAGGGAACTATGGCTACACCTTC. It codes for CASSRSGNYGYTF. This chain connects TRBV4-3 to TRBJ1-2, with D perhaps TRBD1 (5 bases). Germline assignment: CDR1 LGHNA and CDR2 YSLEER. This CDR3 spans 13 amino acids. V lost 4 bases and J lost 2, with 8 bases in between.

This clone was counted only a few times. The DNA of the CDR3 is TGTGCCAGCAGTCGTGAAGGAGCGGGGGGCGTGGATGAGCAGTTCTTC. It is translated as CASSREGAGGVDEQFF. This rearrangement joins TRBV4-2 to TRBJ2-1, with 9 positions matching TRBD2. This CDR3 has 16 residues. Germline trimming cut 6 bases from V and 8 bases from J; bases unmatched to any gene: 14. Germline CDR1 and CDR2: LGHNA and YNFKEQ.

CDR3 protein: CASSNPRIASYEQYF. In nucleotides, the CDR3 is TGTGCCAGTAGTAATCCCCGGATAGCAAGCTACGAGCAGTACTTC. The chain employs TRBV19 and TRBJ2-7; D unresolved. The V end was cut by 4 bases, the J end by 3 bases, with 16 bases between. The germline CDR1 and CDR2 sequences are LNHDA and SQIVND (reference sequence). The CDR3 extends over 15 amino acids.

The chain joins TRBV19 to TRBJ1-5; D is uncertain. Trimming took off 6 bases at V and 0 bases at J, with 15 bases between the two ends. Germline CDR1 and CDR2: LNHDA and SQIVND (reference sequence). CDR3 size: 16 residues. The CDR3 DNA reads TGTGCCAGTAGCTTAGACGGACCTTATAGCAATCAGCCCCAGCATTTT. This gives the protein CASSLDGPYSNQPQHF.

V is TRBV11-2 and J is TRBJ1-2, with D possibly TRBD1 on 5 matching bases. The CDR3 extends over 14 amino acids. Germline V gene sequence: CDR1 SGHAT, CDR2 FQNNGV. Trimming stripped 2 bases from V and 8 bases from J, with 15 bases between. Written as DNA, the CDR3 is TGTGCCAGCAGCTTACCCGGGACTACATCCGGCTACACCTTC. This sequence encodes CASSLPGTTSGYTF.

The J gene is TRBJ1-6, the V gene TRBV5-4; D is unresolved. The CDR3 is 16 residues long. Germline V lookup: CDR1 SGHNT, CDR2 YYREEE (reference sequence). V lost 3 bases and J lost 0, with 10 bases in between. CDR3: CASSSDGGSYNSPLHF. The DNA of the CDR3 is TGTGCCAGCAGCTCAGACGGTGGCTCCTATAATTCACCCCTCCACTTT.

CDR3 residues: CASSRTGELFF. Here the CDR3 DNA reads TGTGCCAGCAGTAGAACCGGGGAGCTGTTTTTT. The genes are TRBV12-3 or TRBV12-4 and TRBJ2-2, with D unclear. This CDR3 contains 11 residues. V dropped 5 bases and J dropped 5 bases, with 3 bases sitting between them.

This rearrangement joins TRBV12-3 or TRBV12-4 to TRBJ2-2; no firm D call. The CDR3 has 13 residues. V lost 6 bases, J lost 6 bases, and 11 bases lay in between. The CDR3 DNA reads TGTGCCAGCAGCCATATTGGGGCCGGGGAGCTGTTTTTT. It translates to CASSHIGAGELFF.

On this clone itself: The same CDR3 can be traced to other DNA sequences in this sample. V gene TRBV6-2 or TRBV6-3 combines with J gene TRBJ1-1, with D unresolved. Germline loops: CDR1 MNHEY, CDR2 SVGEGT. The CDR3 totals 13 residues. V was pared by 2 bases and J by 5 bases, with 9 bases between. In nucleotides, the CDR3 is TGTGCCAGCAGTTACGGTCGAAATACTGAAGCTTTCTTT. It translates to CASSYGRNTEAFF.